Each of the 27 T cell receptor beta chains below was sequenced from the same sample in a study of blood T cells in healthy people across ages (dated by TCRdb to between 2015 and 2016). Libraries were built with 5' RACE. The sample was run on an Illumina HiSeq 2500. A second PCR of about 6 to 11 cycles was performed with a sample-barcoded 5' primer and a J-beta primer mix. Through fastp at Q25 and MiXCR, TCRdb rebuilt clones from the public reads, retaining in-frame beta chains. Duplicate CDR3 protein sequences are folded into a single record with the most common DNA and genes. This sample is represented by roughly 500,000 distinct CDR3 sequences; 25% to 30% of them were singletons. Of the sample, 15% to 20% is held by the ten largest clones. The sample was blood. The receptors here all came from a woman between 70 and 85 years old in good health.

This rearrangement joins TRBV7-2 to TRBJ1-1; D unresolved. Germline CDR1 reads SGHTA; CDR2 reads FQGNSA. Deletions cut 5 bases from V and 1 base from J, with 11 bases between. The CDR3 spans 14 residues. CDR3: CASSPQRENTEAFF. The CDR3 nucleotides read TGTGCCAGCAGCCCACAGCGGGAGAACACTGAAGCTTTCTTT.

This clonotype was seen more than once but under ten times. The chain carries TRBV29-1 and TRBJ2-3; D not certain. V lost 3 bases and J 5 bases, leaving 15 bases between the germline ends. The germline CDR1 and CDR2 sequences are SQVTM and ANQGSEA. The length of the CDR3 is 14 residues. The CDR3 coding sequence is TGCAGCGTTGAGATAGGTCAAAAGGGAGATACGCAGTATTTT. Its protein product is CSVEIGQKGDTQYF.

The chain links TRBV29-1 to TRBJ1-2; D might be TRBD1 (5 bases). CDR1 and CDR2 from the germline V gene are SQVTM and ANQGSEA. The ends were cut back, 1 base at V and 4 bases at J, with 16 bases in the middle. This CDR3 is 15 amino acids long. The CDR3 DNA follows: TGCAGCGTTGAAGGAGGTCCGGGGCGTCTCTATGGCTACACCTTC. Its translation: CSVEGGPGRLYGYTF.

The table lists this clonotype with a few counts. V usage is TRBV18 and J usage is TRBJ1-1; TRBD1 matches at 7 bases. V trimming: 2 bases; J trimming: 5 bases; junction bases outside the gene matches: 11. The CDR3 is 16 residues long. Germline V gives CDR1 KGHSH, CDR2 LQKENI. Here the CDR3 reads CASSPMTGKMGTEAFF. DNA of the CDR3: TGTGCCAGCTCACCAATGACAGGGAAGATGGGAACTGAAGCTTTCTTT.

In its sample, this clonotype was seen a few times. This chain joins TRBV27 and TRBJ1-4, with 11 bases matching TRBD1. The V and J ends lost 5 bases and 6 bases, in that order; junction bases with no gene match: 20. Germline CDR1 and CDR2: MNHEY and SMNVEV (reference sequence). This CDR3 is 20 amino acids long. This chain's CDR3 is CASSIRSGDRGALADEKLFF. CDR3 sequence (DNA): TGTGCCAGCAGTATACGATCCGGGGACAGGGGGGCCTTAGCGGATGAAAAACTGTTTTTT. The whole variable domain, filled in from reference TRBV27 and TRBJ1-4, reads EAQVTQNPRYLITVTGKKLTVTCSQNMNHEYMSWYRQDPGLGLRQIYYSMNVEVTDKGDVPEGYKVSRKEKRNFPLILESPSPNQTSLYFCASSIRSGDRGALADEKLFFGSGTQLSVL.

This clonotype was seen a few times. In DNA, the CDR3 is TGTGCCAGCAGCTTCTCCCGGGGGGCCGCGGATGGCTACACCTTC. Translating gives CASSFSRGAADGYTF. The chain has TRBV7-2 and TRBJ1-2, with a weak D call TRBD1 (6 bases). The V gene lost 3 bases and the J gene lost 6 bases, with 17 bases spanning the gap. Germline V CDR1 and CDR2: SGHTA, FQGNSA. This CDR3 has 15 amino acids.

V usage is TRBV5-1 and J usage is TRBJ2-5; tentatively, D is TRBD1 (7 bases). The germline V gene has CDR1 SGHRS and CDR2 YFSETQ. The germline V and J ends were trimmed by 1 base and 9 bases, with 10 bases remaining between them. CDR3 length: 12 residues. In nucleotides, the CDR3 is TGCGCCAGCAGCTTGCAGGGGGAGGCCCAGTACTTC. The encoded protein is CASSLQGEAQYF. The full variable domain, in which reference TRBV5-1 and TRBJ2-5 provide the parts outside the CDR3, is KAGVTQTPRYLIKTRGQQVTLSCSPISGHRSVSWYQQTPGQGLQFLFEYFSETQRNKGNFPGRFSGRQFSNSRSEMNVSTLELGDSALYLCASSLQGEAQYFGPGTRLLVL.

The rearrangement joins TRBV10-3 to TRBJ2-4, with D hard to call. Trimming removed 4 bases from V and 1 base from J, with 11 bases in between. CDR3 length: 15 residues. Germline V gene data show CDR1 as ENHRY and CDR2 as SYGVKD. In nucleotides, the CDR3 is TGTGCCATCAGTGGATCTGGGCGGGCCAAAAACATTCAGTACTTC. Amino acid sequence: CAISGSGRAKNIQYF.

The chain has TRBV10-3 and TRBJ2-3; D is uncertain. V lost 3 bases and J 4 bases, leaving 14 bases between the germline ends. This CDR3 is 15 amino acids long. The V gene's germline CDR1 is ENHRY and CDR2 SYGVKD. CDR3 region: CAISDVIQSADTQYF. DNA of the CDR3: TGTGCCATCAGTGATGTGATACAGTCAGCAGATACGCAGTATTTT.

The chain couples TRBV18 to TRBJ1-1, with TRBD1 matching over 9 bases. The junction had 12 bases not matched to a gene; V was cut back by 3 bases and J by 4 bases. The CDR3 is made up of 17 amino acids. Germline CDR1 and CDR2: KGHSH and LQKENI. Written as DNA, the CDR3 is TGTGCCAGCTCACCGACCACTATGGGACAGGGCGGCACTGAAGCTTTCTTT. Translation gives CASSPTTMGQGGTEAFF.

As concerns this clonotype: Because the CDR3 is missing its conserved closing phenylalanine or tryptophan, this is likely a read error. V usage is TRBV15 and J usage is TRBJ1-1; TRBD1 is a possible D gene (6 bases). Looked up from germline, CDR1 is LNHNV and CDR2 is YYDKDF (reference sequence). The V end lost 5 bases, the J end lost 1 base, and 11 bases lay between the germline ends. The CDR3 consists of 14 residues. The CDR3: CATSFGTRNTEAFL. The CDR3 DNA sequence: TGTGCCACCAGCTTCGGGACACGGAACACTGAAGCTTTCCTT.

This clonotype has a handful of counts. This chain connects TRBV12-3 or TRBV12-4 to TRBJ1-1; TRBD1 is a possible D gene (6 bases). This CDR3 has 13 residues. V lost 6 bases, J lost 5 bases, and 13 bases lay in between. For the CDR3, the DNA is TGTGCCAGCAGCCCAGACAGGCGAACTGAAGCTTTCTTT. It encodes CASSPDRRTEAFF.

The V call is TRBV5-6, the J call TRBJ2-1; perhaps TRBD2 as D (6 bases). There are 15 residues in the CDR3. The V and J ends lost 4 bases and 6 bases respectively, with 17 bases between them. Per germline, CDR1 SGHDT and CDR2 YYEEEE. CDR3 sequence reads: CASSELGGERNEQFF. The CDR3 bases are TGTGCCAGCAGCGAATTAGGCGGGGAGCGCAATGAGCAGTTCTTC. Full variable domain (outside the CDR3, taken from reference TRBV5-6 and TRBJ2-1): DAGVTQSPTHLIKTRGQQVTLRCSPKSGHDTVSWYQQALGQGPQFIFQYYEEEERQRGNFPDRFSGHQFPNYSSELNVNALLLGDSALYLCASSELGGERNEQFFGPGTRLTVL.

This clonotype was found a few times. The chain has TRBV9 and TRBJ2-5; D uncertain. The DNA end is more similar to TRBJ2-1, so the J call may be wrong. Germline V lookup: CDR1 SGDLS, CDR2 YYNGEE. CDR3 size: 13 residues. This CDR3 reads CASSGESYNEQFF. The CDR3 nucleotides read TGTGCCAGCAGCGGAGAGAGCTACAATGAGCAGTTCTTC.

J is TRBJ2-7 and V is TRBV27, with a possible D match to TRBD1 (6 bases). The V gene lost 4 bases and the J gene lost 5 bases, with 21 bases spanning the gap. The CDR3 loop spans 16 amino acids. CDR1 and CDR2 (germline): MNHEY, SMNVEV (reference sequence). The CDR3 coding sequence is TGTGCCAGCAGTTCCCAGCCTCCGGGACACCTCCACGAGCAGTACTTC. As protein: CASSSQPPGHLHEQYF.

V is TRBV12-3 or TRBV12-4 and J is TRBJ2-7; D might be TRBD2 (5 bases). This CDR3 has 13 residues. Trimming shortened V by 7 bases and J by 3 bases, and 13 bases separated the two germline ends. CDR3 bases: TGTGCCAGCACCCGAGGGTTATTCTACGAGCAGTACTTC. This encodes CASTRGLFYEQYF.

This clonotype was seen a few times. CDR3 in amino acids: CASSFWPTYEQYF. DNA for the CDR3: TGTGCCAGCAGTTTCTGGCCGACCTACGAGCAGTACTTC. The chain joins TRBV12-3 or TRBV12-4 to TRBJ2-7; D is unclear. The V end was cut by 3 bases, the J end by 2 bases, with 8 bases between. This CDR3 has 13 amino acids.

The chain links TRBV5-1 to TRBJ2-7; weak D call: TRBD2 (5 bases). Trimming left V 0 bases short and J 2 bases short, with 15 bases between. The CDR3 spans 16 residues. CDR1 is SGHRS and CDR2 is YFSETQ in the germline V gene. CDR3 residues: CASSLAGGGPPYEQYF. As DNA, the CDR3 is TGCGCCAGCAGCTTGGCCGGAGGCGGGCCACCCTACGAGCAGTACTTC.

This clonotype was counted a few times. This rearrangement joins TRBV4-2 to TRBJ2-1; the match to TRBD1 covers 7 bases. This CDR3 spans 16 amino acids. In germline, CDR1 is LGHNA, CDR2 YNFKEQ. V shed 4 bases, J shed 3 bases, and the junction held 9 bases outside the gene matches. CDR3 loop: CASSLQAAGGYNEQFF. The CDR3 DNA is TGTGCCAGCAGCCTGCAGGCGGCAGGGGGCTACAATGAGCAGTTCTTC.

This rearrangement joins TRBV7-6 to TRBJ2-3; the D is unclear. V was shortened by 5 bases and J by 4 bases, with 7 bases between the two germline ends. The germline CDR1 and CDR2 sequences are SGHVS and FNYEAQ. The CDR3 has 12 residues. This chain's CDR3 is CASSPGPDTQYF. In DNA form, the CDR3 reads TGTGCCAGCAGCCCCGGGCCAGATACGCAGTATTTT.

Of note for this clonotype: This clone may be a read error of a much larger clone one base away. This chain connects TRBV30 to TRBJ1-4; D is ambiguous. In germline, CDR1 is GTSNPN, CDR2 SVGIG (reference sequence). The CDR3 contains 14 residues. The CDR3 is CAWGVAYRGEKLFF. The CDR3 nucleotides read TGTGCCTGGGGTGTAGCATACCGTGGGGAAAAACTGTTTTTT. Full variable domain (missing parts from reference TRBV30 and TRBJ1-4): SQTIHQWPATLVQPVGSPLSLECTVEGTSNPNLYWYRQAAGRGLQLLFYSVGIGQISSEVPQNLSASRPQDRQFILSSKKLLLSDSGFYLCAWGVAYRGEKLFFGSGTQLSVL.

The chain uses TRBV20-1 and TRBJ2-5; 8 positions agree with TRBD1. The germline CDR1 and CDR2 sequences are DFQATT and SNEGSKA (reference sequence). J lost 4 bases, V lost 5 bases, and 15 bases had no gene match. The CDR3 is made up of 16 amino acids. In DNA, the CDR3 is TGCAGTGCTGGTCGGTCAGGGGGCCGCACCGGAGAGACCCAGTACTTC. This encodes CSAGRSGGRTGETQYF.

This clonotype was picked up many times. The J gene is TRBJ2-5, the V gene TRBV11-3; D could derive from TRBD1 or TRBD2 (5 bases each). The J call is in doubt because the DNA end fits TRBJ2-7 better. The CDR3 runs 14 residues. From germline, CDR1 is SGHNT and CDR2 YENEEA. The chain's CDR3 is CASSPRGVSYEQYF. CDR3 DNA: TGTGCCAGCAGCCCTAGGGGAGTTTCCTACGAGCAGTACTTC.

In its sample, this clonotype was seen a few times. This chain joins TRBV7-6 and TRBJ2-1, with 7 bases identical to TRBD1. The germline V gene encodes CDR1 SGHVS and CDR2 FNYEAQ. With V trimmed by 7 bases and J by 3 bases, 12 bases remained unmatched. The CDR3 length is 16 residues. As DNA, the CDR3 is TGTGCCAGCACCCAGAATCACAGGGGAATCTACAATGAGCAGTTCTTC. Residues: CASTQNHRGIYNEQFF.

A few counts support this clonotype. The J gene is TRBJ1-2, the V gene TRBV29-1, with D unclear. CDR3 length: 13 residues. The germline V gene has CDR1 SQVTM and CDR2 ANQGSEA. V was trimmed by 6 bases and J by 2 bases, leaving 13 bases between them. The CDR3 nucleotides are TGCAGCGTGTGGCCGGAGCTAAACTATGGCTACACCTTC. Translation: CSVWPELNYGYTF. Variable domain in full (rest from reference TRBV29-1 and TRBJ1-2): SAVISQKPSRDICQRGTSLTIQCQVDSQVTMMFWYRQQPGQSLTLIATANQGSEATYESGFVIDKFPISRPNLTFSTLTVSNMSPEDSSIYLCSVWPELNYGYTFGSGTRLTVV.

This clonotype was seen only once. Likely a read error: the CDR3 ends without its conserved phenylalanine or tryptophan. V and J are TRBV3-1 and TRBJ1-4, with D hard to call. Germline values: CDR1 LGHDT, CDR2 YNNKEL (reference sequence). CDR3 length equals 14 residues. The germline V and J ends were trimmed by 2 bases and 11 bases, with 15 bases remaining between them. This chain's CDR3 is CASSQILLGWKLFS. In DNA form, the CDR3 reads TGTGCCAGCAGCCAAATTCTACTCGGGTGGAAACTGTTTTCT.

In this sample, this clonotype turned up a few times. The CDR3: CASSLRRENTEAFF. The DNA for the CDR3 is TGTGCCAGCAGCTTACGACGGGAGAACACTGAAGCTTTCTTT. This sequence joins TRBV7-2 and TRBJ1-1; D is uncertain. V was clipped by 2 bases and J by 1 base, with 8 bases between them. The CDR3 is 14 residues long. Germline V gene lookup returns CDR1 SGHTA and CDR2 FQGNSA.